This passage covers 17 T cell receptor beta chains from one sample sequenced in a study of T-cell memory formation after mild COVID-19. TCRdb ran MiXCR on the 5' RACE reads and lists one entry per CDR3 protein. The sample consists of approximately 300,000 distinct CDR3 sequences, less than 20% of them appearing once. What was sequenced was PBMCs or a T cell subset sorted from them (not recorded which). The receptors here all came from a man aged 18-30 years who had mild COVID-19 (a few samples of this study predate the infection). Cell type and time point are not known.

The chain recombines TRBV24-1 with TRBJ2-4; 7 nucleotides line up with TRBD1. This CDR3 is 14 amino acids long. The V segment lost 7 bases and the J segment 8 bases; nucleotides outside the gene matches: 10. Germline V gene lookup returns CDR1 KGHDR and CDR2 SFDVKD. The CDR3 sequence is CATSSGGVWDIQYF. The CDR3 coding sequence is TGTGCCACCAGCTCAGGGGGTGTATGGGACATTCAGTACTTC.

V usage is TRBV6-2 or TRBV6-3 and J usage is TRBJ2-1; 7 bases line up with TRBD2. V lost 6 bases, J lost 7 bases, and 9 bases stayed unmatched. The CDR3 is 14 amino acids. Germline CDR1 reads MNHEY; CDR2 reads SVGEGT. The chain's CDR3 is CASSRSRGENEQFF. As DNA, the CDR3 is TGTGCCAGCAGCCGATCCCGGGGGGAAAATGAGCAGTTCTTC.

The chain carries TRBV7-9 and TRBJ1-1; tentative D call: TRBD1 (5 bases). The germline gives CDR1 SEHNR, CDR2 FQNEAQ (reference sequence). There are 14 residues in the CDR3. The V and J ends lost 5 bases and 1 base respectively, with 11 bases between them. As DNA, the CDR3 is TGTGCCAGCAGCCCACCGCAGGGGAACACTGAAGCTTTCTTT. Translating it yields CASSPPQGNTEAFF.

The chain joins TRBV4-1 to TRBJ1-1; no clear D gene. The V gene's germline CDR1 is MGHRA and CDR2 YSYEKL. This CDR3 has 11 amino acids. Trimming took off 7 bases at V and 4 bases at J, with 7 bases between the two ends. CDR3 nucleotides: TGCGCCAGCATAAGTGGCACTGAAGCTTTCTTT. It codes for CASISGTEAFF.

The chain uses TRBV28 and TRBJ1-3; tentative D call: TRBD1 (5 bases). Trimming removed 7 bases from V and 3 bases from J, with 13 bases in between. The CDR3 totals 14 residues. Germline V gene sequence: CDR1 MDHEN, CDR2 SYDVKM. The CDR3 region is CASTPGQDGNTIYF. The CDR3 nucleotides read TGTGCCAGCACCCCGGGGCAAGATGGAAACACCATATATTTT.

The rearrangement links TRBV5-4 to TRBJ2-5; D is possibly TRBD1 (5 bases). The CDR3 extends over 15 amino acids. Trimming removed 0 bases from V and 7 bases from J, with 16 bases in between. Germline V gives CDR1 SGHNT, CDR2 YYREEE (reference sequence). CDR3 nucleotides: TGTGCCAGCAGCTTGGTTGGCGGCGACCAGGGGACCCAGTACTTC. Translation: CASSLVGGDQGTQYF.

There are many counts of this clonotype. CDR3 in DNA: TGCGCCAGCAGCCTAAAGGGGGGGGTAGAGACCCAGTACTTC. It is translated as CASSLKGGVETQYF. The chain joins TRBV4-3 to TRBJ2-5; a possible D gene is TRBD2 (7 bases). Trimming cost V 4 bases and J 4 bases, with 13 bases left between them. This CDR3 is 14 amino acids long. Germline CDR1 and CDR2: LGHNA and YSLEER.

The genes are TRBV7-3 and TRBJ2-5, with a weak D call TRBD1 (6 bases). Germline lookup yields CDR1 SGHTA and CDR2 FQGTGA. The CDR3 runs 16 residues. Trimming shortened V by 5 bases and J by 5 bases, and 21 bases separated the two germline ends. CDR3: CASSPGAALSGETQYF. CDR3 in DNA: TGTGCCAGCAGCCCAGGGGCCGCTCTGTCTGGGGAGACCCAGTACTTC.

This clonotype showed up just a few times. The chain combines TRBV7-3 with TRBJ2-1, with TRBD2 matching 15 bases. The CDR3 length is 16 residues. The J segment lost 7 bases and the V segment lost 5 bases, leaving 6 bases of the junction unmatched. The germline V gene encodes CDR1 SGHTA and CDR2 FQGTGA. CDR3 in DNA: TGTGCCAGCAGCCCAGAGGGACTAGCGGGGGGAAATGAGCAGTTCTTC. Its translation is CASSPEGLAGGNEQFF.

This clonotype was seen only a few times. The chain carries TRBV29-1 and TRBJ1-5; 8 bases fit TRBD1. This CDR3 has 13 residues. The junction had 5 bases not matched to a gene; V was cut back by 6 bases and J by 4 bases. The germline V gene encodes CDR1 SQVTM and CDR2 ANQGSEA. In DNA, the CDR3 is TGCAGCGTCGGACAGGGTTTAAATCAGCCCCAGCATTTT. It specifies CSVGQGLNQPQHF.

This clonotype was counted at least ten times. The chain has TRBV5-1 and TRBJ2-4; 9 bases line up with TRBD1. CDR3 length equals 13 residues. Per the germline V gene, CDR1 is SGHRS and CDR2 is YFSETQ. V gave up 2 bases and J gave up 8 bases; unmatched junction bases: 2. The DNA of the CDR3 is TGCGCCAGCAGCTTAGACAGGGGGGACATTCAGTACTTC. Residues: CASSLDRGDIQYF. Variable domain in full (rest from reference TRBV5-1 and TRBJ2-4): KAGVTQTPRYLIKTRGQQVTLSCSPISGHRSVSWYQQTPGQGLQFLFEYFSETQRNKGNFPGRFSGRQFSNSRSEMNVSTLELGDSALYLCASSLDRGDIQYFGAGTRLSVL.

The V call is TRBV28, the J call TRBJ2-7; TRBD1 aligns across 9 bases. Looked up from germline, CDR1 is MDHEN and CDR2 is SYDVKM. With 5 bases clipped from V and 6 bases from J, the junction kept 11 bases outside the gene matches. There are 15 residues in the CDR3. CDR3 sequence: CASSRPGQGVFEQYV. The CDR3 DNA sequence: TGTGCCAGCAGTCGTCCGGGACAGGGAGTATTCGAGCAGTACGTC.

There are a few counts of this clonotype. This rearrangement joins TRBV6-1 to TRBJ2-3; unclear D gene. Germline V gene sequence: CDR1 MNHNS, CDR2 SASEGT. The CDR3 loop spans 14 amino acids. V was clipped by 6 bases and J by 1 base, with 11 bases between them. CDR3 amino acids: CASSPEYGTDTQYF. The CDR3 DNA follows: TGTGCCAGCAGCCCAGAATACGGCACAGATACGCAGTATTTT.

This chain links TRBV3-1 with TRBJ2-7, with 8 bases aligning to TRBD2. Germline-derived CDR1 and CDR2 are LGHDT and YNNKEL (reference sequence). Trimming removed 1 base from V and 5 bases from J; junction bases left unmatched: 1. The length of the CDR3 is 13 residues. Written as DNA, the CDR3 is TGTGCCAGCAGCCAAGCACTAGCGGACGAGCAGTACGTC. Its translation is CASSQALADEQYV.

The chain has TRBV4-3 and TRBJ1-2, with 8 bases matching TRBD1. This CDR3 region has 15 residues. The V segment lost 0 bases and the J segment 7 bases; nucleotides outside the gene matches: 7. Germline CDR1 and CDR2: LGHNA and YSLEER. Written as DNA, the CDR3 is TGCGCCAGCAGCCAAGATCCCCAGGGGGCAGGTGGCTACACCTTC. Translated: CASSQDPQGAGGYTF.

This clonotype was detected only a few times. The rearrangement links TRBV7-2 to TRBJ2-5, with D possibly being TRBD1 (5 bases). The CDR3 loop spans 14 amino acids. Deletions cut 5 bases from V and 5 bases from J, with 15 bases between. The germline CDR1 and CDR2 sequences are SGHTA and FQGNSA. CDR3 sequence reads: CASSAMGRRETQYF. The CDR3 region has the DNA TGTGCCAGCAGCGCAATGGGGCGCAGGGAGACCCAGTACTTC.

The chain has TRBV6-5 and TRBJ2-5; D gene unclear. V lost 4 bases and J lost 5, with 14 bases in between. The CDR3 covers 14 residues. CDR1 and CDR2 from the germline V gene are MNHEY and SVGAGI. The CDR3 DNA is TGTGCCAGCAGTTCTCGGGCCATAGGCGAGACCCAGTACTTC. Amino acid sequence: CASSSRAIGETQYF.